The next 27 T cell receptor beta chains were all read from a single sample in a study of blood T cell repertoires in COVID-19. The repertoire was sequenced with immunoSEQ multiplex PCR; TCRdb's copy has only in-frame clones and lacks some. Here the sample spans about 480,000 clones, 85% to 90% being singletons. Sequences were obtained from peripheral blood. These receptors originate from a woman between 45 and 65 years old with COVID-19, enrolled during active disease.

The chain recombines TRBV2 with TRBJ1-2; perhaps TRBD1 as D (5 bases). Germline V gives CDR1 SNHLY, CDR2 FYNNEI. V lost 4 bases to trimming and J lost 3 bases, with 9 bases between them. The CDR3 sequence is 13 residues long. The CDR3 nucleotides read TGTGCCAGCAGTGTGCGGGGCTACTATGGCTACACCTTC. It yields the protein CASSVRGYYGYTF.

This chain connects TRBV30 to TRBJ2-2; TRBD1 aligns across 8 bases. Germline assignment: CDR1 GTSNPN and CDR2 SVGIG (reference sequence). The CDR3 covers 15 residues. V dropped 3 bases and J dropped 4; count of bases not matched to a gene: 7. The DNA for the CDR3 is TGTGCCTGGAGATTGACAGGGGCCGGCACCGGGGAGCTGTTTTTT. Translated, it gives CAWRLTGAGTGELFF.

The chain has TRBV30 and TRBJ2-3; 14 bases map to TRBD2. CDR3 size: 18 residues. With 2 bases clipped from V and 2 bases from J, the junction kept 9 bases outside the gene matches. Germline assignment: CDR1 GTSNPN and CDR2 SVGIG (reference sequence). Written as DNA, the CDR3 is TGTGCCTGGAGTCCCGGACTAGCGGGGGGACGGATCACAGATACGCAGTATTTT. It is translated as CAWSPGLAGGRITDTQYF. Drawing the rest from reference TRBV30 and TRBJ2-3, the complete variable domain is SQTIHQWPATLVQPVGSPLSLECTVEGTSNPNLYWYRQAAGRGLQLLFYSVGIGQISSEVPQNLSASRPQDRQFILSSKKLLLSDSGFYLCAWSPGLAGGRITDTQYFGPGTRLTVL.

This clone has only one observation. V gene TRBV12-5 combines with J gene TRBJ1-2; TRBD1 matches 10 bases. Germline V CDR1 and CDR2: LGHNT, FRNRAP. The CDR3 runs to 16 residues. V shed 1 base and J 2 bases; nucleotides not matched to a gene: 4. The DNA of the CDR3 is TGTGCTAGTGGTTTGGCTGGGGGACAGGGGAACTATGGCTACACCTTC. It yields the protein CASGLAGGQGNYGYTF.

The chain has TRBV6-2 or TRBV6-3 and TRBJ2-7; 9 bases line up with TRBD1. The V and J ends lost 4 bases and 3 bases, in that order; junction bases with no gene match: 4. The CDR3 length is 14 residues. Germline CDR1 and CDR2: MNHEY and SVGEGT. The CDR3, as DNA: TGTGCCAGCAGTTCCGGGACAGGGCTCTACGAGCAGTACTTC. Translation gives CASSSGTGLYEQYF.

This chain connects TRBV5-1 to TRBJ2-3; 11 bases line up with TRBD2. V dropped 4 bases and J dropped 7; count of bases not matched to a gene: 8. Germline V gene sequence: CDR1 SGHRS, CDR2 YFSETQ. This CDR3 has 15 residues. CDR3 in DNA: TGCGCCAGCAGCATATCTAGCGGGGGGAGGAATACGCAGTATTTT. Translation: CASSISSGGRNTQYF.

The J gene is TRBJ1-5, the V gene TRBV29-1; D uncertain. This CDR3 has 14 residues. Germline CDR1 reads SQVTM; CDR2 reads ANQGSEA. Trimming left V 3 bases short and J 6 bases short, with 15 bases between. This chain's CDR3 is CSVEEGWGGQPQHF. CDR3 coding DNA: TGCAGCGTTGAGGAGGGTTGGGGAGGTCAGCCCCAGCATTTT.

This CDR3 reads CASSPLGRGQYGYTF. Here the CDR3 DNA reads TGTGCCAGCAGCCCCCTCGGAAGGGGCCAGTATGGCTACACCTTC. This rearrangement joins TRBV7-2 to TRBJ1-2, with D possibly TRBD1 on 5 matching bases. Germline V CDR1 and CDR2: SGHTA, FQGNSA. V gave up 5 bases and J gave up 5 bases, with 18 bases separating them. The CDR3 is 15 residues long.

This chain joins TRBV12-3 or TRBV12-4 and TRBJ2-7, with 11 bases matching TRBD1. The length of the CDR3 is 13 residues. The V segment lost 4 bases and the J segment 5 bases; nucleotides outside the gene matches: 1. The CDR3 sequence is CASSSGQGDEQYF. The DNA of the CDR3 is TGTGCCAGCAGTTCGGGACAGGGGGACGAGCAGTACTTC.

The genes are TRBV5-4 and TRBJ2-3, with 9 bases matching TRBD2. The CDR3 contains 18 residues. V lost 0 bases to trimming and J lost 0 bases; unmatched junction nucleotides: 8. Germline CDR1 and CDR2: SGHNT and YYREEE (reference sequence). The CDR3 DNA reads as TGTGCCAGCAGCTTGGAAGGTAGCGGGGGCCCTAGCACAGATACGCAGTATTTT. Its translation is CASSLEGSGGPSTDTQYF.

This clone has a single count. The J gene is TRBJ2-7, the V gene TRBV6-5; 7 bases are a match to TRBD1. The germline CDR1 and CDR2 sequences are MNHEY and SVGAGI. Trimming removed 3 bases from V and 13 bases from J; junction bases left unmatched: 15. This CDR3 contains 14 residues. This CDR3 is CASSYYPEAGQAYF. The CDR3 coding sequence is TGTGCCAGCAGTTATTACCCGGAGGCCGGACAGGCTTACTTC.

The V and J genes are TRBV10-3 and TRBJ1-1; D ambiguous. V lost 0 bases and J 7 bases, leaving 9 bases between the germline ends. CDR1 ENHRY and CDR2 SYGVKD come from the germline V gene. This CDR3 is built from 13 residues. Here the CDR3 reads CAISESRVDEAFF. CDR3 nucleotide sequence: TGTGCCATCAGTGAGTCCCGGGTGGATGAAGCTTTCTTT.

The chain recombines TRBV5-5 with TRBJ1-1; tentatively, D is TRBD1 (6 bases). There are 12 residues in the CDR3. Trimming cost V 4 bases and J 7 bases, with 11 bases left between them. Germline assignment: CDR1 SGHKS and CDR2 YYEKEE (reference sequence). The CDR3 is CASSLRTDEAFF. The DNA for the CDR3 is TGTGCCAGCAGCCTCCGGACAGATGAAGCTTTCTTT.

This chain connects TRBV4-1 to TRBJ2-5, with D unclear. CDR1 is MGHRA and CDR2 is YSYEKL in the germline V gene. The CDR3 is 14 amino acids. Trimming pared 6 bases from V and 2 bases from J, leaving 13 bases between. CDR3 loop: CASRPTHSQETQYF. The CDR3 coding sequence is TGCGCCAGCAGACCAACCCACTCACAAGAGACCCAGTACTTC.

The V and J genes are TRBV4-2 and TRBJ2-7; 7 bases line up with TRBD2. The CDR3 has 14 residues. Germline lookup yields CDR1 LGHNA and CDR2 YNFKEQ. Losses at the gene ends were 1 base for V and 3 bases for J; bases not matched to a gene: 3. DNA of the CDR3: TGTGCCAGCAGCCAAGGGGAGGGAATCTACGAGCAGTACTTC. Translation gives CASSQGEGIYEQYF.

The chain uses TRBV19 and TRBJ1-1; D unclear. Trimming shortened V by 10 bases and J by 1 base, and 13 bases separated the two germline ends. Germline V lookup: CDR1 LNHDA, CDR2 SQIVND (reference sequence). The CDR3 is made up of 13 amino acids. Written as DNA, the CDR3 is TGTGCCACCACCCGACTGGGGAACACTGAAGCTTTCTTT. It translates to CATTRLGNTEAFF. The whole variable domain, remainder taken from reference TRBV19 and TRBJ1-1, is DGGITQSPKYLFRKEGQNVTLSCEQNLNHDAMYWYRQDPGQGLRLIYYSQIVNDFQKGDIAEGYSVSREKKESFPLTVTSAQKNPTAFYLCATTRLGNTEAFFGQGTRLTVV.

The chain uses TRBV4-1 and TRBJ2-1; D is ambiguous. V lost 2 bases, J lost 0 bases, and 8 bases lay in between. Per germline, CDR1 MGHRA and CDR2 YSYEKL. The length of the CDR3 is 15 residues. CDR3 in amino acids: CASSQRSDSYNEQFF. Here the CDR3 DNA reads TGCGCCAGCAGCCAAAGGAGTGACTCCTACAATGAGCAGTTCTTC.

The J gene is TRBJ2-7, the V gene TRBV30; tentatively, D is TRBD1 (6 bases). Trimming stripped 3 bases from V and 8 bases from J, with 11 bases between. Germline CDR1 reads GTSNPN; CDR2 reads SVGIG (reference sequence). The CDR3 has 11 residues. CDR3 coding DNA: TGTGCCTGGAGCGTAGGGGGTAAGCAGTACTTC. Amino acids: CAWSVGGKQYF.

The chain couples TRBV2 to TRBJ2-7; no reliable D call. V dropped 6 bases and J dropped 6 bases, with 12 bases sitting between them. Germline assignment: CDR1 SNHLY and CDR2 FYNNEI. The CDR3 sequence is 12 residues long. CDR3 amino acids: CASRLFGGEQYF. CDR3 sequence (DNA): TGTGCCAGCAGGTTATTCGGCGGCGAGCAGTACTTC.

This clone was seen only once. This chain uses TRBV30 with TRBJ1-6; perhaps TRBD1 as D (5 bases). Per germline, CDR1 GTSNPN and CDR2 SVGIG (reference sequence). The V end was cut by 2 bases, the J end by 10 bases, with 21 bases between. There are 16 residues in the CDR3. This CDR3 is CAWSPRSGRDGSPLHF. CDR3 DNA: TGTGCCTGGAGTCCCAGGTCGGGCAGGGATGGGTCACCCCTCCACTTT.

The chain's CDR3 is CASNLGTGVPEAFF. DNA for the CDR3: TGTGCCAGCAATCTTGGGACAGGGGTGCCTGAAGCTTTCTTT. V is TRBV2 and J is TRBJ1-1; 10 bases agree with TRBD1. Per the germline V gene, CDR1 is SNHLY and CDR2 is FYNNEI. The CDR3 length is 14 residues. J lost 6 bases, V lost 7 bases, and 8 bases had no gene match.

The chain couples TRBV5-4 to TRBJ2-7; D is unresolved. The germline gives CDR1 SGHNT, CDR2 YYREEE (reference sequence). V lost 1 base, J lost 5 bases, and 13 bases lay in between. The CDR3 runs to 14 residues. For the CDR3, the DNA is TGTGCCAGCAGCTTGAAGCACGTTATCAACGAGCAGTACTTC. Translating it yields CASSLKHVINEQYF.

There are a few counts of this clone. The CDR3 bases are TGTGCCTGGAGGACAGGGATGAACACTGAAGCTTTCTTT. Its translation is CAWRTGMNTEAFF. The V call is TRBV30, the J call TRBJ1-1; TRBD1 matches at 7 bases. Germline V lookup: CDR1 GTSNPN, CDR2 SVGIG (reference sequence). The CDR3 is 13 amino acids. J was trimmed by 0 bases and V by 3 bases; bases with no gene match: 1.

The rearrangement uses TRBV7-2 and TRBJ1-5; TRBD1 agrees at 8 bases. The CDR3 contains 19 residues. Trimming removed 4 bases from V and 1 base from J; junction bases left unmatched: 15. The germline V gene encodes CDR1 SGHTA and CDR2 FQGNSA. CDR3: CASSSRTGRRDRSNQPQHF. In DNA, the CDR3 is TGTGCCAGCAGCTCCCGGACAGGGCGGCGTGATAGGAGCAATCAGCCCCAGCATTTT. Combining the CDR3 with reference TRBV7-2 and TRBJ1-5 gives the whole variable domain GAGVSQSPSNKVTEKGKDVELRCDPISGHTALYWYRQSLGQGLEFLIYFQGNSAPDKSGLPSDRFSAERTGGSVSTLTIQRTQQEDSAVYLCASSSRTGRRDRSNQPQHFGDGTRLSIL.

This clone has more than one count but fewer than ten. The chain joins TRBV5-8 to TRBJ2-3; D not certain. The CDR3 consists of 16 residues. V gave up 7 bases and J gave up 2 bases, with 20 bases separating them. Germline CDR1 is SGHTS and CDR2 is YDEGEE. CDR3 coding DNA: TGTGCCAGCTCTCCCGGGTTGCCCCTCATCACAGATACGCAGTATTTT. Its translation: CASSPGLPLITDTQYF.

DNA of the CDR3: TGTGCCTGGAGCCGAAGAGGACAGATCGGGGCAAGTGAGCAGTTCTTC. Residues: CAWSRRGQIGASEQFF. V usage is TRBV30 and J usage is TRBJ2-1; tentative D call: TRBD1 (6 bases). V was pared by 3 bases and J by 9 bases, with 24 bases between. CDR3 length equals 16 residues. Germline-derived CDR1 and CDR2 are GTSNPN and SVGIG (reference sequence).

This clone was observed a few times. The V call is TRBV6-2 or TRBV6-3, the J call TRBJ1-3; D uncertain. The CDR3 covers 13 residues. V was cut by 5 bases and J by 0 bases, with 5 bases left in between. CDR1 is MNHEY and CDR2 is SVGEGT in the germline V gene. In DNA form, the CDR3 reads TGTGCCAGCAGTCCGTACTCTGGAAACACCATATATTTT. This codes for CASSPYSGNTIYF.